This TCR beta chain is drawn from a study of tumor-infiltrating lymphocytes in primary liver carcinoma. Study in general: Staged T1-T3 N0M0, the tumors had sizes that ranged from 4.2 to 10 cm across.

From approximately 20-30 mg of unsorted bulk tissue, DNA and RNA were co-extracted together. Through surgical resection, the patients' primary liver carcinoma was treated. Patients were chronically HBV-infected and treatment-naive. Tumors were each sampled at five separate regions. The CDR3 consists of 12 residues. The germline CDR1 and CDR2 sequences are DFQATT and SNEGSKA (reference sequence). Concerning this clonotype: A junction boundary mismatches the germline segment, possibly from a read error.

TCR beta cDNA was prepared out of roughly 0.45 ug total RNA by means of a constant-region primer. ARM-PCR was slightly modified, and three nested multiplex PCR rounds with it gave rise to the TCR beta libraries. Primers for the first two PCR rounds were TRBV1-TRBV30 forward primers and a C-beta reverse primer (around 10 cycles per round). TCRdb re-called the multiplex PCR reads through MiXCR, storing one row per CDR3 protein. The table has tens of thousands of distinct CDR3 sequences, 55% to 85% seen once; the top ten hold 19%. This receptor was identified in a man in his forties with primary liver carcinoma and hepatitis B virus infection. The sequenced material came from liver tumor tissue from sampling region 1. Subset defined: tumor region T1, superior pole. This sequence joins TRBV20-1 and TRBJ2-7; D uncertain. This CDR3 reads CSARENSYDQYF. CDR3 coding DNA: TGCAGTGCTAGAGAGAACTCGTACGATCAGTACTTC.